This T cell receptor (beta chain) appears in the sequencing data of a study of cytomegalovirus exposure and HLA in healthy donors. Study-wide results and caveats: Upon later analysis, HLA-associated TCR beta chains proved more clonally expanded than other, equally common chains. Later analysis placed DRB1 highest and HLA-C lowest in TCR association rates, which differed by HLA locus.

PCR involved 60 Vbeta and 13 Jbeta primers. As originally analysed: Later, 80 million or so unique TCR beta chains were counted in an analysis, and approximately 10 million of them were shared. Profiled with immunoSEQ multiplex PCR; TCRdb holds only in-frame clones, not every one. That table gives V, J and clone size, and the DNA gave D and trimming. The table shows around 150,000 clones, with roughly 83% occurring only once. Note on this clone: Antigen unknown.

Germline CDR1 reads MNHEY; CDR2 reads SMNVEV (reference sequence). CDR3 length: 14 amino acids. With 6 bases removed from V and 8 bases from J, the gap between germline ends came to 19 bases. The donors (healthy individuals) were bone marrow donors. The source is a human donor in good health. Specimen: PBMCs. This sequence joins TRBV27 and TRBJ2-5; D may be TRBD1 (6 bases). CDR3 residues: CASRITGSRNTQYF. Here the CDR3 DNA reads TGTGCCAGCAGAATAACAGGGAGCCGTAATACCCAGTACTTC.